This TCR beta chain was found in a study of siplizumab effects on memory and regulatory T cells. With respect to this clone: Its specificity is not known.

Profiled with immunoSEQ multiplex PCR; TCRdb holds only in-frame clones, not every one. Of under 85,000 clones in the sample, 80% to 90% are singletons; the top ten hold about 1.5%. Overall study results and limits: An assignable phenotype, naive or memory, was missing from roughly 86-96% of proliferating CD4+ or CD8+ clones. Unstimulated subsets captured only a minor fraction of alloreactive clones.

The CDR3 totals 15 residues. V was clipped by 5 bases and J by 6 bases, with 21 bases between them. The germline V gene encodes CDR1 SQVTM and CDR2 ANQGSEA. The source of this sequence is a human donor in good health. The chain links TRBV29-1 to TRBJ2-3; TRBD1 or TRBD2 may be the D gene (7 bases each). Sequences were obtained from Tregs sorted from blood. The CDR3 protein is CSVFFRAQGGDTQYF. The CDR3, as DNA: TGCAGCGTTTTCTTCCGGGCCCAGGGGGGGGATACGCAGTATTTT.